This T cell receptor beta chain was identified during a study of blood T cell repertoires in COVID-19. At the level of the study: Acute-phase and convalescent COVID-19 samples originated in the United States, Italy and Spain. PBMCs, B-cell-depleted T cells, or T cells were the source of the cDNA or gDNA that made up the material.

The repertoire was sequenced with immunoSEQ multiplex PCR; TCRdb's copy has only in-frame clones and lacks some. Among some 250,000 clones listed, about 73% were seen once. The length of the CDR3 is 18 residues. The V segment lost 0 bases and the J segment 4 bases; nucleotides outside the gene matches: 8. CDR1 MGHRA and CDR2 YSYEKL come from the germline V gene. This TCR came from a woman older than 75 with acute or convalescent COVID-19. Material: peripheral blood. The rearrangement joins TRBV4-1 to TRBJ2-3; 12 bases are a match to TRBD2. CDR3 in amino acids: CASSQDFLTSGGADTQYF. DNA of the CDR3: TGCGCCAGCAGCCAAGATTTTTTGACTAGCGGGGGTGCAGATACGCAGTATTTT.